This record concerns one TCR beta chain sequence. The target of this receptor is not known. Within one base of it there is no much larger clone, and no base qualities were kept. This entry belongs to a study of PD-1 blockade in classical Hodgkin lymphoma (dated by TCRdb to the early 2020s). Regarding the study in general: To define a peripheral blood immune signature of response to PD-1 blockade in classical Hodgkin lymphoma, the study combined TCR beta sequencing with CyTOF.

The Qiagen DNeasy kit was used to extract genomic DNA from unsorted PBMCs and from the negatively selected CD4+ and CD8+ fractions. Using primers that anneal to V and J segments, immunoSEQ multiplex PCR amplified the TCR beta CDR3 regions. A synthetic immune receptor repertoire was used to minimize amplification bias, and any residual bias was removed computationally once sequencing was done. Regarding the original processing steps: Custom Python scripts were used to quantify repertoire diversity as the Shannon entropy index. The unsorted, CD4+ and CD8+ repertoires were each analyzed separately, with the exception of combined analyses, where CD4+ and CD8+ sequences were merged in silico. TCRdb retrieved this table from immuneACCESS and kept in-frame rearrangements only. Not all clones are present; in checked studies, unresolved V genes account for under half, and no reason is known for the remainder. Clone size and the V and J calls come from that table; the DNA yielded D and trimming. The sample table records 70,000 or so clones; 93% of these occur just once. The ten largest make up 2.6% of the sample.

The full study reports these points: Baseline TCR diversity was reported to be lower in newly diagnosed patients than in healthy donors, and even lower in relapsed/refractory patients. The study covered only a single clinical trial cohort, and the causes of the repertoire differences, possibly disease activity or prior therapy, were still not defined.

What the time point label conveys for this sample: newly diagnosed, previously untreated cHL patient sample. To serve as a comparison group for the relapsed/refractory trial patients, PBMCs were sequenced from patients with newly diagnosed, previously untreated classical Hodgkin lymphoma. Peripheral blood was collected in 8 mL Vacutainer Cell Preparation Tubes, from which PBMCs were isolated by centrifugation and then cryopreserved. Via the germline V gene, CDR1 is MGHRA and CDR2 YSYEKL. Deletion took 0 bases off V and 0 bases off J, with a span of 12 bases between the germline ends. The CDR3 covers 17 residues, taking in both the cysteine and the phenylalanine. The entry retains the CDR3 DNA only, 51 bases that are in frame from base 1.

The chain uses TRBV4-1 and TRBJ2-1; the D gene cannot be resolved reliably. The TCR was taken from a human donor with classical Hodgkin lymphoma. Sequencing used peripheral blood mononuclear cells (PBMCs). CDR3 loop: CASSQDITPGSYNEQFF. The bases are TGCGCCAGCAGCCAAGATATTACACCAGGCTCCTACAATGAGCAGTTCTTC.